This paragraph covers one T cell receptor beta chain sequence. The antigen remains unidentified. These data come from a study of cytomegalovirus exposure and HLA in healthy donors. Study-wide findings and caveats: Reports showed the classifier diagnosing cytomegalovirus status with high specificity and sensitivity. Most TCR sequences were seen very rarely across donors, but some public TCRs occurred in many.

There are 14 residues in the CDR3. V lost 5 bases to trimming and J lost 0 bases, with 10 bases between them. Germline CDR1 MNHNY, CDR2 SVGAGI (reference sequence). The donors were part of the validation cohort, which consisted of approximately 110 subjects and was separate from the first cohort of 600 to 850 subjects. The assay was immunoSEQ multiplex PCR, and TCRdb's table has in-frame clones only and misses some. Of 150,000 to 200,000 clones in the sample, 86% were seen once. The sequence derives from a woman aged 30 to 39 in good health and CMV-seronegative. V and J are TRBV6-6 and TRBJ1-1; D not resolved. Sequencing was carried out using PBMCs. CDR3 coding DNA: TGTGCCAGCAGTCCATCCGGTCTGAACACTGAAGCTTTCTTT. Its protein is CASSPSGLNTEAFF.